This TCR beta chain stems from a study of CD8+CD57+ T cells in acquired aplastic anemia. Profiling of TCR beta VDJ combinations and CDR3 sequences used genomic DNA as template. A single record per CDR3 protein comes from TCRdb applying MiXCR to the reads. The sample includes approximately 260,000 distinct CDR3 sequences, approximately 80% of them seen just once. Whole-study results and caveats: The study identified around 28 CD8+ CDR3 sequences shared by patients and controls.

Remarks on this clonotype: The antigen is unknown.

Flow cytometry had shown expanded CD8+CD57+ cells in the patients chosen for sequencing. Severe acquired aplastic anemia was present in every patient. This CDR3 has 17 residues. V dropped 1 base and J dropped 4; count of bases not matched to a gene: 9. Germline values: CDR1 SQVTM, CDR2 ANQGSEA. The clonotype originates from a human donor with aplastic anemia. The rearrangement links TRBV29-1 to TRBJ2-1; 11 bases map to TRBD1. The sample consisted of sorted CD4+, CD8+, or CD8+CD57+ T cells (not recorded which) from PBMCs. The CDR3 is CSVEGVTGTGGYNEQFF. The CDR3 DNA follows: TGCAGCGTTGAAGGGGTGACCGGGACAGGGGGATACAATGAGCAGTTCTTC.